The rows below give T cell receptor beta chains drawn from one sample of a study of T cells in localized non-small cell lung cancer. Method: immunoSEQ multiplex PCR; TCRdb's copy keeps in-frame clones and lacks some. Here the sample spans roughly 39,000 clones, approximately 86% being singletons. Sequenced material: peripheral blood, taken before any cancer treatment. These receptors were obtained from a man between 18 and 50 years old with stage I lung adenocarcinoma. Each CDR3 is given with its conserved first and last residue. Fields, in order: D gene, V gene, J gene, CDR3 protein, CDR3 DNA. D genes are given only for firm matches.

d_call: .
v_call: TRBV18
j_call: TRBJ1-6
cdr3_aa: CASSPLAGEGSPLHF
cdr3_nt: TGTGCCAGCTCACCATTGGCAGGGGAGGGTTCACCCCTCCACTTT

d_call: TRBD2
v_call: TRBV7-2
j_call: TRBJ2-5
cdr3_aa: CDSSLAAGGWETQYF
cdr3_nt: TGTGACAGCAGCTTAGCAGCGGGGGGATGGGAGACCCAGTACTTC

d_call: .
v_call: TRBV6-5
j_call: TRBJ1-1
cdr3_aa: CASSYSRGDEAFF
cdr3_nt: TGTGCCAGCAGTTACTCGAGGGGTGATGAAGCTTTCTTT

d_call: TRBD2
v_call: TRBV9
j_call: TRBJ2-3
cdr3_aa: CASSVRLAHTDTQYF
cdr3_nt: TGTGCCAGCAGCGTCAGACTAGCCCACACAGATACGCAGTATTTT

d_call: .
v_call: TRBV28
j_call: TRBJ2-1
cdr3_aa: CASRSNNEQFF
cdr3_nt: TGTGCCAGCAGGTCGAACAATGAGCAGTTCTTC

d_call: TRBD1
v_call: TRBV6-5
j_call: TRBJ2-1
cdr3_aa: CASSPTSGGEFF
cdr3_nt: TGTGCCAGCAGTCCCACCTCAGGGGGCGAGTTCTTC

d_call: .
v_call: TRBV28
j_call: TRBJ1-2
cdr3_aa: CASSLPGYGYTF
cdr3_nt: TGTGCCAGCAGTTTACCAGGCTATGGCTACACCTTC

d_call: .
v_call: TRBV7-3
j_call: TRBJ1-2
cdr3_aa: CASSSQGGGNYGYTF
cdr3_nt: TGTGCCAGCAGCTCCCAAGGGGGAGGGAACTATGGCTACACCTTC

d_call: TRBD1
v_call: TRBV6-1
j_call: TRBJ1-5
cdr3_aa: CASSDRGGNQPQHF
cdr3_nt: TGTGCCAGCAGTGACAGGGGGGGCAATCAGCCCCAGCATTTT

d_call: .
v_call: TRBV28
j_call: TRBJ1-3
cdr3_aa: CASSPVTELFGNTIYF
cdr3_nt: TGTGCCAGCAGTCCCGTGACAGAGTTATTTGGAAACACCATATATTTT

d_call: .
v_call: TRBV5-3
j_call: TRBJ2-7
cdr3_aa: CARSDGKADGEAEYF
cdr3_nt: TGTGCCAGAAGCGACGGGAAGGCAGACGGGGAGGCCGAGTACTTC

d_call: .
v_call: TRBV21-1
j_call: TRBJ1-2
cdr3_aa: CASSEDGYTF
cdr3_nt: TGTGCCAGCAGCGAGGATGGCTACACCTTC

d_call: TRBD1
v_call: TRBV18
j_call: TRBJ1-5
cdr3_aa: CASSQGVSNQPQHF
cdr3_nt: TGTGCCAGCTCTCAGGGGGTGAGCAATCAGCCCCAGCATTTT

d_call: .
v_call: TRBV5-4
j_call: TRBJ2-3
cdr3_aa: CASTPGARTDTQYF
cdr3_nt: TGTGCCAGCACCCCGGGGGCTCGCACAGATACGCAGTATTTT

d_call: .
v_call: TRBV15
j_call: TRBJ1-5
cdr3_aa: CATSRDRGSNQPQHF
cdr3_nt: TGTGCCACCAGCAGAGATCGGGGTAGCAATCAGCCCCAGCATTTT

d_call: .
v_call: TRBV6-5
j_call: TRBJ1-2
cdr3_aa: CASMSGILGYTF
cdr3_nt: TGTGCCAGCATGTCAGGGATCTTGGGCTACACCTTC

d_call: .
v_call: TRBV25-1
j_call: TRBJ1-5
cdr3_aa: CASSSGDGNQPQHF
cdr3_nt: TGTGCCAGCAGTAGCGGTGATGGCAATCAGCCCCAGCATTTT